These 21 T cell receptor beta chains share one sample of origin, sequenced in a study of low-dose radiotherapy and immunotherapy resistance in tumors. Time point given: after trial treatment. Treatment reported: LDRT plus nivolumab, ipilimumab, low-dose cyclophosphamide and aspirin (RACIN trial). For amplifying TCRs, the PCR ran for approximately 18 cycles with Phusion, which was used together with a constant-region primer and the adapter on the V primers. TCRdb re-analysed the reads in MiXCR, keeping a single row per CDR3 protein. This table has approximately 52,000 distinct CDR3 sequences, approximately 33% appearing once. The specimen comprised PBMCs, sampled after low-dose radiotherapy plus immunotherapy. These receptors originate from a male donor with rectosigmoid adenocarcinoma.

This clonotype was counted at least ten times. The CDR3 nucleotides read TGTGCCAGCAGCCACGGCGGTGGGGGGGCTAGGACAGATACGCAGTATTTT. Amino acid sequence: CASSHGGGGARTDTQYF. This sequence joins TRBV7-6 and TRBJ2-3; tentative D call: TRBD2 (7 bases). V was cut by 5 bases and J by 3 bases, with 21 bases left in between. CDR3 length: 17 amino acids. In germline, CDR1 is SGHVS, CDR2 FNYEAQ.

This clonotype was seen repeatedly, ten times or more. The genes are TRBV13 and TRBJ1-4; perhaps TRBD1 as D (5 bases). The CDR3 runs to 15 residues. V was trimmed by 10 bases and J by 0 bases, leaving 15 bases between them. The germline gives CDR1 PRHDT, CDR2 FYEKMQ (reference sequence). In nucleotides, the CDR3 is TGTGCCACCAGGGCTATAGTTGCAACTAATGAAAAACTGTTTTTT. This gives the protein CATRAIVATNEKLFF.

This clonotype was counted a few times. This chain uses TRBV28 with TRBJ2-3, with D tentatively TRBD2 (6 bases). The ends were cut back, 4 bases at V and 0 bases at J, with 11 bases in the middle. Germline V gene data show CDR1 as MDHEN and CDR2 as SYDVKM. The CDR3 consists of 15 residues. CDR3 nucleotides: TGTGCCAGCAGTTCACCGGGGGATAGCACAGATACGCAGTATTTT. Amino acids: CASSSPGDSTDTQYF.

This clonotype occurred many times. The chain carries TRBV7-2 and TRBJ1-1; perhaps TRBD1 as D (5 bases). Germline assignment: CDR1 SGHTA and CDR2 FQGNSA. The ends were cut back, 6 bases at V and 9 bases at J, with 23 bases in the middle. The CDR3 has 15 amino acids. The CDR3 bases are TGTGCCAGCAGTCTCCGGGACCAGGGAAGCCGGAAAGCTTTCTTT. It is translated as CASSLRDQGSRKAFF.

This clonotype was counted ten times or more. CDR3 sequence (DNA): TGCAGTGCTAGTCCCAGGGTAGCCAAAAACATTCAGTACTTC. Translated, it gives CSASPRVAKNIQYF. The chain employs TRBV20-1 and TRBJ2-4, with a tentative D call TRBD1 (5 bases). Germline V lookup: CDR1 DFQATT, CDR2 SNEGSKA (reference sequence). The CDR3 runs to 14 residues. V was trimmed by 3 bases and J by 0 bases, leaving 9 bases between them.

In its sample, this clonotype ranks as medium-sized. The rearrangement uses TRBV6-6 and TRBJ2-3; D might be TRBD2 (5 bases). The V end lost 7 bases, the J end lost 6 bases, and 20 bases lay between the germline ends. Germline V lookup: CDR1 MNHNY, CDR2 SVGAGI (reference sequence). The CDR3 consists of 15 residues. As DNA, the CDR3 is TGTGCCAGCACCAGAGAAACTAGGCGTTCGGATACGCAGTATTTT. It encodes CASTRETRRSDTQYF.

Ten or more counts support this clonotype. This chain links TRBV5-1 with TRBJ2-3, with D possibly being TRBD1 (7 bases). The CDR3 runs to 14 residues. With 5 bases removed from V and 6 bases from J, the gap between germline ends came to 16 bases. Germline V gene lookup returns CDR1 SGHRS and CDR2 YFSETQ. Written as DNA, the CDR3 is TGCGCCAGCAGACTTGACAGGGACTGGGATACGCAGTATTTT. This gives the protein CASRLDRDWDTQYF.

This clonotype has a count of ten or more. The V and J genes are TRBV28 and TRBJ2-7; D perhaps matches TRBD1 (5 bases). Per the germline V gene, CDR1 is MDHEN and CDR2 is SYDVKM. The CDR3 runs 13 residues. V was pared by 9 bases and J by 4 bases, with 16 bases between. The CDR3 DNA follows: TGTGCCAGTGGGGCAGGGTTTTTGTACGAGCAGTACTTC. Its protein is CASGAGFLYEQYF.

This chain connects TRBV6-1 to TRBJ2-7; weak D call: TRBD1 (10 bases). CDR3 length: 15 amino acids. The ends were cut back, 4 bases at V and 5 bases at J, with 18 bases in the middle. Per the germline V gene, CDR1 is MNHNS and CDR2 is SASEGT. As DNA, the CDR3 is TGTGCCAGCAGTGGACAGGGGGCTAGCGGGAACGAGCAGTACTTC. Translation: CASSGQGASGNEQYF.

This clonotype was seen at least ten times. The rearrangement joins TRBV19 to TRBJ1-2, with unresolved D. This CDR3 comprises 12 residues. CDR1 and CDR2 from the germline V gene are LNHDA and SQIVND (reference sequence). V gave up 5 bases and J gave up 6 bases, with 10 bases separating them. The CDR3 here is CASSSQRDGYTF. CDR3 coding DNA: TGTGCCAGTAGTTCCCAACGAGATGGCTACACCTTC.

The table lists this clonotype with a few counts. The genes are TRBV6-2 or TRBV6-3 and TRBJ1-2; 8 bases fit TRBD1. The length of the CDR3 is 14 residues. Germline lookup yields CDR1 MNHEY and CDR2 SVGEGT. Trimming cost V 7 bases and J 4 bases; bases outside gene matches: 8. CDR3 coding DNA: TGTGCCAGCATTACCGGACAGGGAACCTATGGCTACACCTTC. Protein product: CASITGQGTYGYTF.

This clonotype was recorded at least ten times. The chain recombines TRBV29-1 with TRBJ2-2, with 10 bases identical to TRBD2. V lost 4 bases to trimming and J lost 5 bases; unmatched junction nucleotides: 4. This CDR3 contains 14 residues. Germline V CDR1 and CDR2: SQVTM, ANQGSEA. The CDR3 spells CSVVSGRSTGELFF. CDR3 DNA: TGCAGCGTTGTTAGCGGGAGGTCAACCGGGGAGCTGTTTTTT.

This clonotype was observed at least ten times. The chain couples TRBV18 to TRBJ1-1; TRBD1 agrees at 8 bases. Germline V CDR1 and CDR2: KGHSH, LQKENI. J was trimmed by 4 bases and V by 3 bases; bases with no gene match: 1. CDR3 length: 13 residues. CDR3: CASSPDRATEAFF. CDR3 coding DNA: TGTGCCAGCTCACCGGACAGGGCCACTGAAGCTTTCTTT.

This clonotype was observed many times. This sequence joins TRBV28 and TRBJ2-3; 14 bases align to TRBD2. This CDR3 comprises 20 residues. In germline, CDR1 is MDHEN, CDR2 SYDVKM. Losses at the gene ends were 5 bases for V and 3 bases for J; bases not matched to a gene: 16. CDR3 region: CASSQRRQGLAGVGTDTQYF. The CDR3 DNA reads as TGTGCCAGCAGTCAAAGACGGCAGGGACTAGCGGGAGTGGGGACAGATACGCAGTATTTT.

Here the CDR3 DNA reads TGTGCCAGCAGCTTAGATTGGGGTAGCAATCAGCCCCAGCATTTT. This codes for CASSLDWGSNQPQHF. This rearrangement joins TRBV11-2 to TRBJ1-5; D is ambiguous. CDR1 SGHAT and CDR2 FQNNGV come from the germline V gene. This CDR3 spans 15 amino acids. V dropped 0 bases and J dropped 0 bases, with 6 bases sitting between them.

This clonotype has ten or more counts. The chain combines TRBV19 with TRBJ1-6, with D perhaps TRBD1 (5 bases). The CDR3 has 15 residues. Germline CDR1 LNHDA, CDR2 SQIVND (reference sequence). V was shortened by 4 bases and J by 6 bases, with 13 bases between the two germline ends. This CDR3 reads CASSTGTLFNSPLHF. Here the CDR3 DNA reads TGTGCCAGTAGTACCGGGACCTTATTTAATTCACCCCTCCACTTT.

The table lists this clonotype with many counts. A read error may produce the germline difference seen at one junction end. V is TRBV2 and J is TRBJ1-1; unclear D gene. Germline V gene sequence: CDR1 SNHLY, CDR2 FYNNEI. The CDR3 loop spans 12 amino acids. In DNA, the CDR3 is TGCCCTAGCAAAAGTCTGAACACTGAAGCTTTCTTT. Its protein is CPSKSLNTEAFF.

This clonotype was detected many times. The V gene is TRBV20-1, the J gene TRBJ1-6, with a possible D match to TRBD1 (6 bases). Germline loops: CDR1 DFQATT, CDR2 SNEGSKA (reference sequence). The ends were cut back, 4 bases at V and 9 bases at J, with 16 bases in the middle. The CDR3 length is 14 residues. The CDR3 region is CSATKGGVRSPLHF. CDR3 sequence (DNA): TGCAGTGCTACAAAGGGGGGGGTACGTTCACCCCTCCACTTT.

This clonotype was seen at least ten times. The V and J genes are TRBV18 and TRBJ2-7; TRBD1 matches 7 bases. Unmatched junction bases numbered 3, after V lost 6 bases and J lost 1 base. Per germline, CDR1 KGHSH and CDR2 LQKENI. This CDR3 has 13 amino acids. The CDR3 loop reads CASSGDSSYEQYF. For the CDR3, the DNA is TGTGCCAGCTCGGGGGACAGTTCCTACGAGCAGTACTTC.

The chain has TRBV5-1 and TRBJ1-1; 11 nucleotides align to TRBD1. From germline, CDR1 is SGHRS and CDR2 YFSETQ. The V and J ends lost 4 bases and 4 bases, in that order; junction bases with no gene match: 12. The length of the CDR3 is 17 residues. This CDR3 is CASSPGQGAGGSTEAFF. The CDR3 DNA is TGCGCCAGCAGCCCAGGACAGGGGGCGGGAGGGAGCACTGAAGCTTTCTTT.

The chain is built from TRBV28 and TRBJ1-6; D gene uncertain. Germline V gene lookup returns CDR1 MDHEN and CDR2 SYDVKM. CDR3 size: 15 residues. V shed 7 bases and J shed 8 bases, with 18 bases lying between them. The CDR3: CASIETGLGDSPLHF. In DNA, the CDR3 is TGTGCCAGCATCGAAACGGGGTTAGGCGATTCACCCCTCCACTTT. Full variable domain (rest looked up from reference TRBV28 and TRBJ1-6): DVKVTQSSRYLVKRTGEKVFLECVQDMDHENMFWYRQDPGLGLRLIYFSYDVKMKEKGDIPEGYSVSREKKERFSLILESASTNQTSMYLCASIETGLGDSPLHFGNGTRLTVT.